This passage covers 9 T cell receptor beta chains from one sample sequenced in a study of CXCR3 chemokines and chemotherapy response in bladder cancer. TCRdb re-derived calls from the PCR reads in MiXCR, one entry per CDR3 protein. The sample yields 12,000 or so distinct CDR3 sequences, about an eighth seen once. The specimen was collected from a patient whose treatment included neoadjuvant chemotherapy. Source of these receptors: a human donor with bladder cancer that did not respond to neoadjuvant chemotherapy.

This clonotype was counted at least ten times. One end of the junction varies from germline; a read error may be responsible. CDR3 region: CASSDSIITGPNEGNTGELFF. The CDR3 DNA reads as TGTGCCAGCAGTGACTCCATAATTACGGGACCCAACGAAGGGAACACCGGGGAGCTGTTTTTT. The chain combines TRBV6-5 with TRBJ2-2, with D perhaps TRBD1 or TRBD2 (5 bases each). The CDR3 spans 21 residues. Germline loops: CDR1 MNHEY, CDR2 SVGAGI.

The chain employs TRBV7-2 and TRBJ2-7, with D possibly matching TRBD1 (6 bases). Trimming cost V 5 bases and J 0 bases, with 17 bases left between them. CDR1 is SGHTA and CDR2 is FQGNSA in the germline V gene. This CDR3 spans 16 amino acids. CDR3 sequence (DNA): TGTGCCAGCAGCCCCCGAGGGGGTAGAGGCTCCTACGAGCAGTACTTC. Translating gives CASSPRGGRGSYEQYF.

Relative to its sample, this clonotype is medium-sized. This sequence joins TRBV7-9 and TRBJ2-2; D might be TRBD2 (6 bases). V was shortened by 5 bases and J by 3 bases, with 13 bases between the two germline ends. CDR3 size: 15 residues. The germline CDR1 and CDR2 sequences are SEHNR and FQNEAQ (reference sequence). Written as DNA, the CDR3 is TGTGCCAGCAGCCAAGACTCGGGAGACACCGGGGAGCTGTTTTTT. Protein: CASSQDSGDTGELFF. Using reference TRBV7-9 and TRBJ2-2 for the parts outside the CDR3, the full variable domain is DTGVSQNPRHKITKRGQNVTFRCDPISEHNRLYWYRQTLGQGPEFLTYFQNEAQLEKSRLLSDRFSAERPKGSFSTLEIQRTEQGDSAMYLCASSQDSGDTGELFFGEGSRLTVL.

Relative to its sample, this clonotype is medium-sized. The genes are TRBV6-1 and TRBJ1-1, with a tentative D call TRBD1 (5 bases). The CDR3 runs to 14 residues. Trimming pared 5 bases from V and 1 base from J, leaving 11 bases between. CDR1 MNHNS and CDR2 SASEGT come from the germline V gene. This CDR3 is CASSFSRANTEAFF. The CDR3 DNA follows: TGTGCCAGCAGTTTCAGCAGGGCGAACACTGAAGCTTTCTTT.

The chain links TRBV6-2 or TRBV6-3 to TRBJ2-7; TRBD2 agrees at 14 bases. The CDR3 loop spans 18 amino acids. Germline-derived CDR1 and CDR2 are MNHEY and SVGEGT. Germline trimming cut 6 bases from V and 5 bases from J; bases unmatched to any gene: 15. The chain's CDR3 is CASSYPTSGRAALDEQYF. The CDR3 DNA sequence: TGTGCCAGCAGCTACCCGACTAGCGGGAGGGCAGCTTTGGACGAGCAGTACTTC.

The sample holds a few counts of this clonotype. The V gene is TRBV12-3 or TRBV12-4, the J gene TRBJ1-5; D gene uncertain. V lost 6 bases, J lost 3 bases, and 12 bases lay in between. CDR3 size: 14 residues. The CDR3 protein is CASSPSNDNQPQHF. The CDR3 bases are TGTGCCAGCAGCCCCAGTAATGACAATCAGCCCCAGCATTTT.

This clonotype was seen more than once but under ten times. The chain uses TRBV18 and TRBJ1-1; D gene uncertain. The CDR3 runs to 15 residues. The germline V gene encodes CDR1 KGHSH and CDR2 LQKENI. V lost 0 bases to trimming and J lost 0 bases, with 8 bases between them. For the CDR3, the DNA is TGTGCCAGCTCACCACCACAGCCCGTGAACACTGAAGCTTTCTTT. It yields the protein CASSPPQPVNTEAFF. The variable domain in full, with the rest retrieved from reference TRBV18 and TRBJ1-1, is NAGVMQNPRHLVRRRGQEARLRCSPMKGHSHVYWYRQLPEEGLKFMVYLQKENIIDESGMPKERFSAEFPKEGPSILRIQQVVRGDSAAYFCASSPPQPVNTEAFFGQGTRLTVV.

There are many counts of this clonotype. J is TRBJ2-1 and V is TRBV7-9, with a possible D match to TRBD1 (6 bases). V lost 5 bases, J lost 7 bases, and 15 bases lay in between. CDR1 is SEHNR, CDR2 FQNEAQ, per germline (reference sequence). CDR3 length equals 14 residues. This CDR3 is CASSQTGDLNEQFF. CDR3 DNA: TGTGCCAGCAGCCAGACAGGTGATCTTAATGAGCAGTTCTTC.

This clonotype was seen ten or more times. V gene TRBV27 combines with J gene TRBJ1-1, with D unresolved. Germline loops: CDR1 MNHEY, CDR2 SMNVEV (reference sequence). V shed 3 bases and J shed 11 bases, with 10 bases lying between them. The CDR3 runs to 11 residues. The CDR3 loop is CASSFRGSAFF. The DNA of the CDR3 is TGTGCCAGCAGTTTCAGAGGTTCGGCTTTCTTT.